This is a list of T cell receptor beta chains from one sample in a study of cytomegalovirus exposure and HLA in healthy donors. The protocol was immunoSEQ multiplex PCR, while the TCRdb copy is restricted to in-frame clones and leaves out a portion. The repertoire includes 120,000 to 150,000 clones, approximately 78% of them detected once, and more than 2.5% sits in the top ten. Sequenced: PBMCs. All receptors come from a man in his late teens or twenties in good health and CMV-seropositive. The CDR3 runs from the conserved cysteine through the conserved F or W. The order of the fields is J gene, V gene, clone size, D gene, CDR3 protein, CDR3 DNA. D genes are given only for firm matches. The size field is filled for only some rows; it gives once, few, many or a size class.

TRBJ2-7 TRBV28 - - CASLTRGAGEQYF TGTGCCAGCTTAACCCGGGGGGCGGGTGAGCAGTACTTC
TRBJ1-2 TRBV6-5 - - CASSEQGYGYTF TGTGCCAGCAGCGAGCAGGGCTATGGCTACACCTTC
TRBJ2-7 TRBV10-3 - TRBD2 CAISESGGGRRGGQQYF TGTGCCATCAGTGAGTCGGGAGGCGGGAGAAGAGGAGGGCAGCAGTACTTC
TRBJ1-3 TRBV9 - - CASSQGSSGNTIYF TGTGCCAGCAGCCAGGGGTCCTCTGGAAACACCATATATTTT
TRBJ1-2 TRBV7-6 - TRBD1 CASSSRQGGGYTF TGTGCCAGCAGCTCCCGACAGGGCGGCGGCTACACCTTC
TRBJ2-1 TRBV6-5 few - CASSAGVARGNEQFF TGTGCCAGCAGTGCCGGGGTAGCGCGTGGCAATGAGCAGTTCTTC
TRBJ2-7 TRBV7-3 - TRBD1 CASSSGTGDHEQYF TGTGCCAGCAGCTCTGGGACAGGGGACCACGAGCAGTACTTC
TRBJ2-7 TRBV5-1 - - CASSLEPSSSYEQYF TGCGCCAGCAGCTTGGAACCTTCTAGCTCCTACGAGCAGTACTTC
TRBJ2-1 TRBV5-1 - TRBD2 CASSAGTSGTYNEQFF TGCGCCAGCAGCGCCGGGACTAGCGGAACCTACAATGAGCAGTTCTTC
TRBJ2-1 TRBV5-1 - TRBD2 CASSSSGWAGEQFF TGCGCCAGCAGCTCTAGCGGTTGGGCGGGTGAGCAGTTCTTC
TRBJ1-1 TRBV5-1 few TRBD1 CASRTITGASTEAFF TGCGCCAGCAGAACAATCACAGGGGCCAGCACTGAAGCTTTCTTT
TRBJ2-1 TRBV27 - TRBD2 CASSLRPAAGVLYNEQFF TGTGCCAGCAGTTTAAGGCCTGCAGCGGGAGTCCTCTACAATGAGCAGTTCTTC
TRBJ1-2 TRBV5-4 - TRBD1 CASSRDREESYGYTF TGTGCCAGCAGCCGGGACAGGGAGGAAAGCTATGGCTACACCTTC
TRBJ2-2 TRBV5-4 - - CASSAPGGSHTGELFF TGTGCCAGCAGCGCCCCTGGAGGGTCGCACACCGGGGAGCTGTTTTTT
TRBJ1-1 TRBV7-6 once - CASSRGNKGASEAFF TGTGCCAGCAGCCGCGGGAACAAGGGTGCGTCTGAAGCTTTCTTT
TRBJ2-7 TRBV4-1 - - CASSQGPQISYEQYF TGCGCCAGCAGCCAAGGACCACAGATATCCTACGAGCAGTACTTC
TRBJ2-2 TRBV11-3 - TRBD1 CASSPSRQGGELFF TGTGCCAGCAGCCCGAGCCGACAGGGCGGGGAGCTGTTTTTT
TRBJ2-3 TRBV5-1 - - CASSYGQSATDTQYF TGCGCCAGCAGCTACGGACAGTCGGCCACAGATACGCAGTATTTT
TRBJ2-1 TRBV6-4 - - CASRAVTGLNEQFF TGTGCCAGCAGAGCTGTGACGGGGTTAAATGAGCAGTTCTTC
TRBJ2-2 TRBV11-1 - TRBD2 CASSAHSVAGEVGELFF TGTGCCAGCAGCGCTCATTCGGTAGCGGGAGAAGTCGGGGAGCTGTTTTTT
TRBJ2-7 TRBV5-1 - TRBD2 CASSLRALAGASEQYF TGCGCCAGCAGCTTGAGGGCCCTAGCGGGAGCTAGCGAGCAGTACTTC
TRBJ2-6 TRBV10-1 - - CAEPGGTGANVLTF TGCGCCGAACCAGGGGGGACTGGGGCCAACGTCCTGACTTTC
TRBJ2-3 TRBV18 - - CASSPRGFSSTDTQYF TGTGCCAGCTCACCTCGGGGGTTCTCCAGCACAGATACGCAGTATTTT
TRBJ2-3 TRBV19 - TRBD1 CASSLRTGTITDTQYF TGTGCCAGTAGTCTAAGGACAGGGACGATCACAGATACGCAGTATTTT
TRBJ2-7 TRBV27 - TRBD2 CASSHTTSGRFPAYEQYF TGTGCCAGCAGTCACACGACTAGCGGGAGGTTTCCAGCCTACGAGCAGTACTTC
TRBJ1-3 TRBV10-3 few TRBD1 CAISEETGVSGNTIYF TGTGCCATCAGTGAGGAGACAGGGGTCTCTGGAAACACCATATATTTT
TRBJ2-1 TRBV7-9 few - CASRLSGREFVNEQFF TGTGCCAGCAGGCTCTCGGGCAGGGAATTCGTCAATGAGCAGTTCTTC
TRBJ2-1 TRBV7-9 - TRBD2 CASSTGLAGEQFF TGTGCCAGCAGCACGGGACTAGCGGGAGAACAGTTCTTC
TRBJ1-4 TRBV4-2 - - CASSQGTSGEKLFF TGTGCCAGCAGCCAAGGAACTTCGGGGGAAAAACTGTTTTTT
TRBJ2-1 TRBV11-3 - - CASSSRVTGADEQFF TGTGCCAGCAGCTCCCGGGTGACGGGAGCGGATGAGCAGTTCTTC
TRBJ1-1 TRBV5-5 few - CASSSWLAPEAFF TGTGCCAGCAGCTCCTGGCTCGCCCCCGAAGCTTTCTTT
TRBJ1-4 TRBV5-6 many - CASSLVPGDRKLFF TGTGCCAGCAGCCTGGTCCCAGGGGACCGAAAACTGTTTTTT
TRBJ1-1 TRBV10-2 few TRBD1 CASGGQGNTEAFF TGCGCCAGCGGAGGACAGGGGAACACTGAAGCTTTCTTT
TRBJ2-1 TRBV6-5 - - CASRYTGGVYNEQFF TGTGCCAGCCGTTATACCGGAGGGGTCTACAATGAGCAGTTCTTC
TRBJ2-7 TRBV28 - - CATSPSAAEQYF TGTGCCACCAGCCCCTCAGCGGCCGAGCAGTACTTC
TRBJ1-5 TRBV6-6 few - CASSNQGNQPQHF TGTGCCAGCAGTAACCAGGGGAATCAGCCCCAGCATTTT
TRBJ1-4 TRBV5-6 - - CASSLRRGARGEKLFF TGTGCCAGCAGCTTACGTCGGGGGGCGCGGGGTGAAAAACTGTTTTTT
TRBJ1-4 TRBV7-9 once - CASSLGRTVLNEKLFF TGTGCCAGCAGCTTAGGCCGAACTGTTTTAAATGAAAAACTGTTTTTT
TRBJ2-7 TRBV19 - TRBD1 CASSSGQGNLYEQYF TGTGCCAGTAGTAGCGGACAGGGAAACCTCTACGAGCAGTACTTC
TRBJ1-5 TRBV28 - TRBD1 CASSSGQGRQPQHF TGTGCCAGCAGCAGTGGACAGGGACGACAGCCCCAGCATTTT
TRBJ2-1 TRBV27 - TRBD1 CASTGGQGEFF TGTGCCAGCACAGGGGGACAGGGGGAATTCTTC
TRBJ1-4 TRBV4-1 - - CASSLEYLNEKLFF TGCGCCAGCAGCCTGGAGTACCTTAATGAAAAACTGTTTTTT